The clone carrying this TCR beta chain was counted many times. The source of the sample is a study of human T cells and chemical hapten exposure. Study-wide context: Slight differences in pooled library volume were the main source of varying TCR yields across samples.

Individual cDNA molecules received unique molecular identifiers in the library. Original processing notes: Counts of TCRs in each sample centred on a median of roughly 89,000 and extended from about 20,000 to 690,000. TCRdb re-analysed the 5' RACE reads in MiXCR, keeping a single row per CDR3 protein. TCRdb assigned the V and J calls; the authors' analysis was not used. This table has more than 140,000 distinct CDR3 sequences, 4.1% appearing once. The CDR3 sequence is 12 residues long. Trimming cost V 7 bases and J 6 bases, with 16 bases left between them. The V gene's germline CDR1 is DFQATT and CDR2 SNEGSKA (reference sequence). From whole blood left unfractionated, total RNA was extracted.

J is TRBJ2-7 and V is TRBV20-1; no firm D call. The TCR originated in a female donor in good health. The CDR3 sequence: CSVVSAAVEQYF. For the CDR3, the DNA is TGCAGTGTGGTTTCGGCGGCGGTCGAGCAGTACTTC.